This T cell receptor (beta chain) emerged from a study of early T cells in non-severe SARS-CoV-2 infection (dated by TCRdb to the early 2020s). At the level of the whole study: Because TCR sequencing was done on bulk RNA from unsorted whole blood, the alpha and beta chains could not be paired. Beyond this particular receptor, the publication reports: VDJdb matching was skewed toward anti-spike CD8 responses and likely underestimated virus-specific expansions, missing private and CD4 specificities.

At least ten counts were recorded for this clonotype. This receptor's antigen is unknown. One base away there is no much larger clone; base qualities are not given. Receptor amplification or capture employed 5' RACE. These reads were obtained on a NextSeq 500. The TCR library protocol attached unique molecular identifiers to individual cDNA molecules to correct for sequencing error and PCR bias. Sequencing covered both TCR alpha and beta chains, and within each sample the abundances of alpha and beta sequences were tightly co-correlated. As for the authors' bioinformatics: V gene, J gene and CDR3 annotation of TCR sequences was performed with Decombinator V4. TCRs were defined as expanded if a significant change between any two time points was detected under a Poisson model with p below 0.0001. Abundances of TCRs were expressed as counts per million after normalisation to the total number of TCRs sequenced in each sample. TRAV1-2 paired with TRAJ12, TRAJ20 or TRAJ33 defined MAIT TCRs, while TRAV10 paired with TRAJ18 defined iNKT TCRs. A search of VDJdb, accessed on 1 November 2021, was run for TCRs annotated to CMV, EBV and SARS-CoV-2, with TCRs annotated for multiple antigens excluded. TCRdb reran the public reads through fastp at Q25 and MiXCR, keeping productive beta chains. Identical CDR3 proteins give one entry, which carries the most common genes and DNA. TCRdb assigned the V and J calls; the authors' analysis was not used. The sample data list tens of thousands of distinct CDR3 sequences, and 8.5% to 12% of these were observed just once. The ten top clones hold about 4.3% of the sample.

CDR1 and CDR2 were assigned from the germline V gene (reference sequence) as SEHNR and FQNEAQ. Spanning cysteine to phenylalanine, the CDR3 consists of 14 amino acids. Just the 42-base CDR3 DNA is kept, in frame starting at base 1. The trim is 6 bases for V and 3 bases for J, with a gap of 12 bases between the germline ends. This was a case-control study nested in a cohort of healthcare workers in London, UK, who had nasopharyngeal swab PCR tests and blood samples taken every week. Healthcare workers were recruited between 23 and 31 March 2020, during the week of the UK lockdown, and were followed weekly for up to about 16 weeks.

The source of this sequence is an adult who was a healthcare worker with PCR-confirmed SARS-CoV-2 infection or an uninfected control (not recorded which). The sequence links TRBV7-9 to TRBJ1-5, with TRBD1 tentatively as D gene (6 bases match). The sequenced sample consisted of whole blood. Here is the DNA: TGTGCCAGCAGTACCGGACAGCCCAATCAGCCCCAGCATTTT. Its coded protein is CASSTGQPNQPQHF.